This T cell receptor beta chain was captured in a study of shared clonotypes between healthy human individuals (dated by TCRdb to 2020 to 2022). Study-wide context: A couple of women and a few men aged 18 to 49 years were included in the cohort. The study deeply sequenced blood TCR repertoires of several healthy adults to estimate repertoire size and the extent of clonotype sharing between individuals. To increase sequencing depth and limit assay-specific biases, TCR repertoire library preparation and sequencing were carried out by different laboratories using diverse techniques. Each donor's leukapheresis produced roughly between roughly 0.85 and 9 billion PBMCs. For each donor, three plates each were used for CD4 naive and CD4 memory, two plates were used for CD8 naive, and one plate was used for CD8 memory. What the authors observed across the whole study: Across a handful of donors, about 4.5% of naive CD4, 3% to 3.5% of naive CD8, approximately 2.5% of memory CD4, and roughly 0.41% of memory CD8 clonotypes were shared. Rarefaction of sorted-subset datasets indicated incomplete sequencing despite the large sequencing depth. Based on pairwise subsampling, the degree of clonotype sharing among donors was expected to be affected by sequencing depth. Naive subsets generally had larger estimated clonotype richness than memory subsets. Because the study included only a small number of donors, the genetic and exposure-history diversity represented was limited. Higher generation probabilities were observed for clonotypes shared by all four sorted-subset donors than for non-shared clonotypes. Sampling was restricted to blood, and TCR repertoires in tissue are likely to differ from TCR repertoires in blood.

TCR CDR3 regions were amplified from genomic DNA by multiplex PCR using the deep immunoSEQ assay. Extracted genomic DNA from each cell subset was spread evenly across all wells of several immunoSEQ 96-well plates, with each plate serving as a replicate. Each replicate PCR for sorted subsets received approximately 200 ng genomic DNA, equal to about 30,000 T cell genomes. The purified libraries were quantified using a Qubit 3.0 fluorometer, sized with a Bioanalyzer 2100, and then quantified again using the KAPA Library Quantification kit. Every immunoSEQ 96-well plate was sequenced on a separate single-read 150-cycle Illumina NextSeq 550 flow cell. Turning to the authors' computational methods: Because only junctional sequences without quality scores were contained in the immunoSEQ output, filtering matching that applied to full-length reads could not be performed. To assign V/J genes and CDR3, sequences were annotated using PyIR, a Python wrapper for IgBLAST v1.9, with IMGT germline references. Reads were removed for weak V/J assignments (E-value above 1e-6), missing CDR3, stop codons, out-of-frame junctions, or ambiguous translated residues. V3J clonotypes were defined as sequences sharing an identical inferred V gene, J gene, and CDR3 amino acid sequence. To compute the percentage overlap between repertoires, the number of shared unique clonotypes was divided by the size of the smaller repertoire. Repertoire richness was assessed with RTK rarefaction, the Chao1 estimator, and Recon v2.1 estimates of unobserved clonotypes. Generation probabilities were computed with OLGA for all TCRbeta clonotypes obtained by the gDNA method from a few donors. The table comes from immuneACCESS by way of TCRdb, which keeps in-frame sequences with V and J called. Part of the clones is missing from these tables; in studies checked, under half for an unresolved V gene and the rest for unknown reasons. V and J calls plus clone size are reproduced from that table; the DNA served to infer D and trimming. A total of approximately 1.5 million clones appear in this sample, under 99% of them only once. The top ten hold approximately 0.45% of the sample.

On this clone: Its cognate antigen has yet to be identified. Base qualities are missing; no much larger clone stands one base away.

The donors were healthy, HIV-negative adults who had no recently reported acute infections or vaccinations. All donors were Caucasian adults living in Nashville, Tennessee, USA. CD4+ T cells were enriched by magnetic negative selection, after which naive cells were positively selected on CD45RA and the negative fraction was taken as the memory subset. After blood collection by leukapheresis, PBMCs were isolated using Ficoll-Histopaque density gradient centrifugation and then cryopreserved in the vapor phase of liquid nitrogen. Analytical flow cytometry was used to check the purity and quantity of every magnetically sorted T cell population. From each sorted fraction, genomic DNA was isolated and quantified by UV absorbance on a Nanodrop 2000c. The germline V gene (reference sequence) specifies SGHNT as CDR1 and YYREEE as CDR2. V is pruned by 4 bases and J by 4 bases, leaving 10 bases of the junction without a gene match. The CDR3 runs 16 residues from the cysteine to the phenylalanine. The read is trimmed to its CDR3 DNA, 48 bases read in frame from base 1.

The sequence derives from a man aged 25 to 40 in good health. The sequenced sample consisted of naive CD4+ T cells sorted from blood. Read against the paper, the sample's cell subset or site label means: CD45RA+ positively selected. The receptor chain draws on TRBV5-4 and TRBJ2-1; 8 bases in between match TRBD2. The CDR3 protein sequence reads: CASSLGVGRVYNEQFF. The DNA is as follows: TGTGCCAGCAGCCTGGGGGTCGGGAGGGTTTACAATGAGCAGTTCTTC.